The clone carrying this TCR beta chain was seen just once. The sample originates from a study of Ad26.COV2.S vaccination and SARS-CoV-2 variants. Germline V CDR1 and CDR2: SGHTS, YDEGEE. The CDR3 runs 14 residues. The germline V and J ends were trimmed by 4 bases and 4 bases, with 14 bases remaining between them. Here immunoSEQ multiplex PCR was the method, and the copy in TCRdb shows in-frame clones only, minus some. This sample carries nearly 95,000 clones, 82% of them seen once, and the ten largest clones take 15% to 20%. The chain joins TRBV5-8 to TRBJ1-1; D unresolved. Sequences were derived from peripheral blood, sampled after recovery from COVID-19. This sequence was found in a human donor who had recovered from COVID-19. The CDR3 loop is CASSLGRWSTEAFF. Written as DNA, the CDR3 is TGTGCCAGCAGCCTAGGCAGGTGGAGCACTGAAGCTTTCTTT.